Detailed here is one T cell receptor beta chain. This CDR3 is built from 15 residues. The germline V gene has CDR1 SGDLS and CDR2 YYNGEE. V dropped 2 bases and J dropped 2 bases, with 13 bases sitting between them. The entry originates in a study of T cells in tuberculosis. TCRdb's copy holds only in-frame clones and misses some; the assay was immunoSEQ multiplex PCR. The sample records approximately 49,000 clones, nearly 95% being singletons. Specified time point: new active TB diagnosis, blood taken before or within 7 days of starting treatment. The sample was PBMCs, taken at tuberculosis diagnosis. The V gene is TRBV9, the J gene TRBJ1-2, with D hard to call. The receptor was derived from an adult with tuberculosis. The CDR3, as DNA: TGTGCCAGCAGCGTGACTCCGGCGGAAAACTATGGCTACACCTTC. As protein: CASSVTPAENYGYTF.